Listed below are T cell receptor beta chains from one sample, sequenced in a study of metastatic and nonmetastatic thyroid tumors. TCRdb re-analyzed the PCR reads through MiXCR. The sample lists fewer than 70,000 clones, roughly 30% occurring once. Sequencing was performed on blood. The receptors come from a female donor with papillary thyroid cancer or a benign thyroid nodule (not recorded which). Some clones in this sample may be carry-over from other donors' samples. CDR3s include the opening cysteine and the closing phenylalanine or tryptophan. A D gene is named only where the DNA matches it firmly. Size tells how often a clone was seen (once, few, many) or the class of an expanded clone, and some rows leave it out.

V gene	clone size	J gene	D gene	CDR3 protein	CDR3 DNA
TRBV12-3/TRBV12-4	few	TRBJ1-6	-	CASRPGADPYNSPLHF	TGTGCCAGCAGACCAGGGGCGGACCCCTATAATTCACCCCTCCACTTT
TRBV6-5	few	TRBJ2-2	-	CASSYSRESMYITGELFF	TGTGCCAGCAGTTACTCGAGGGAAAGCATGTATATCACCGGGGAGCTGTTTTTT
TRBV11-2	-	TRBJ2-7	-	CASSSRQGRGGVYEQYF	TGTGCCAGCAGCTCCAGACAGGGGAGGGGAGGAGTCTACGAGCAGTACTTC
TRBV10-2	many	TRBJ1-1	TRBD1	CASSGDREGPGGFDTEAFF	TGCGCCAGCAGTGGGGACAGGGAGGGGCCTGGCGGCTTTGACACTGAAGCTTTCTTT
TRBV19	few	TRBJ2-1	-	CASSFGSWDNEQFF	TGTGCCAGTAGTTTCGGATCCTGGGACAATGAGCAGTTCTTC
TRBV11-2	many	TRBJ1-1	TRBD1	CASSRQGGEAFF	TGTGCCAGCAGCCGACAGGGAGGAGAAGCTTTCTTT
TRBV6-1	few	TRBJ2-7	-	CASSSRGPRSYEQYF	TGTGCCAGCAGCTCCCGCGGGCCTCGCTCCTACGAGCAGTACTTC
TRBV6-2/TRBV6-3	medium-sized	TRBJ2-7	TRBD2	CASSYLGGSAEYF	TGTGCCAGCAGCTACTTGGGCGGGAGCGCAGAGTACTTC
TRBV12-3/TRBV12-4	few	TRBJ1-2	-	CASSRFSPTGSRGGYTF	TGTGCCAGCAGTCGTTTCAGCCCCACAGGTTCCCGGGGGGGCTACACCTTC
TRBV6-1	few	TRBJ1-5	-	CASSDADLLGLHNQPQHF	TGTGCCAGCAGCGATGCTGATTTATTGGGACTGCACAATCAGCCCCAGCATTTT
TRBV4-1	few	TRBJ2-7	TRBD1	CASSSRQGAYEQYF	TGCGCCAGCAGCTCACGACAGGGGGCTTACGAGCAGTACTTC
TRBV5-1	-	TRBJ2-7	-	CASSSFGPPLDEQYF	TGCGCCAGCAGCTCCTTCGGGCCACCACTGGACGAGCAGTACTTC
TRBV4-2	-	TRBJ2-1	-	CASSRSGFYNEQFF	TGTGCCAGCAGCCGCTCAGGGTTTTACAATGAGCAGTTCTTC
TRBV4-1	many	TRBJ1-5	-	CASSQVRVGWNQPQHF	TGCGCCAGCAGCCAAGTCAGGGTGGGCTGGAATCAGCCCCAGCATTTT
TRBV3-1	many	TRBJ2-5	-	CASSQRGVGETQYF	TGTGCCAGCAGCCAAAGGGGGGTAGGAGAGACCCAGTACTTC
TRBV28	-	TRBJ2-3	TRBD2	CASSQAGGHTDTQYF	TGTGCCAGCAGTCAAGCGGGAGGCCACACAGATACGCAGTATTTT